This T cell receptor beta chain derives from a study of T-cell reconstitution after alpha-beta-depleted transplantation in children (dated by TCRdb to the mid-2010s). Regarding the study in general: Using TCR repertoire profiling, the study followed T-cell immune reconstitution in a quantitative way in children after TCRalphabeta/CD19-depleted allogeneic hematopoietic cell transplantation.

The library was built by means of PCR. Sequencing relied on an Illumina HiSeq 2500. To normalize quantification of the TCRbeta repertoire, the TCR libraries were built with molecular barcoding that relied on unique molecular identifiers. TCRdb applied fastp at Q25 and MiXCR to the public reads, then kept only in-frame beta chains. Every CDR3 protein is listed once, alongside the most common genes and DNA of its rows. This sample comprises about 260,000 distinct CDR3 sequences, 6.5% to 9% of them detected only once. About 6.4% of the sample belongs to the ten largest clones. According to the study, the label for this sample's treatment or condition signals: allogeneic hematopoietic cell transplantation with graft depleted of TCRalphabeta T cells and CD19 B cells. TCRalphabeta/CD19-depleted allogeneic hematopoietic cell grafts were given to the transplant recipients, all of whom were children. Including cysteine and phenylalanine, the CDR3 has 12 amino acids. The DNA shown is the 36-base CDR3, in frame from base 1. V loses 4 bases, J loses 2 bases, and the germline ends lie 6 bases apart. Via the germline V gene (reference sequence), CDR1 is DFQATT and CDR2 SNEGSKA.

The investigation overall reported the following: Apparently early alphabetaT-cell count recovery about two months after transplant reportedly relied on only several hundred rapidly expanded clones derived from non-depleted graft cells. Over subsequent months, a decline in hyperexpanded clone frequencies was noted, and after one year, T-cell counts and TCRbeta diversity were mostly ascribed to newly produced T cells. In some patients, high TCRbeta diversity at day 60 was attributed to recipient T cells and intrathymic progenitors that had survived conditioning.

This clonotype came up many times. Its specific antigen is unknown. Within one base of it there is no much larger clone, and no base qualities were kept. This receptor was obtained from a male patient between 10 and 17 years old who had a stem cell transplant for acute lymphoblastic leukemia, so the T cells may come from the graft donor. This specimen was PBMCs, mostly from graft donor cells, taken 180 days after TCRalphabeta/CD19-depleted stem cell transplant. The rearranged chain carries TRBV20-1 and TRBJ1-3, with the D segment identity uncertain. The sequenced DNA is TGCAGTGCTACGGGAACTGGAAACACCATATATTTT. It codes for CSATGTGNTIYF.